The 30 T cell receptor beta chains given below trace back to one sample, sequenced in a study of shared clonotypes between healthy human individuals. Libraries were prepared by immunoSEQ multiplex PCR; TCRdb keeps only in-frame clonotypes and omits some of them. Of about 1 million clones in the sample, around 74% were seen once. The sample consisted of memory CD4+ T cells sorted from blood. Subset denoted: CD45RA-negative fraction. The receptors derive from a man between 18 and 35 years old in good health.

As concerns this clone: Within the sample, other DNA sequences also encode this same CDR3. The rearrangement links TRBV30 to TRBJ2-5; 8 nucleotides align to TRBD2. V shed 8 bases, J shed 2 bases, and the junction held 10 bases outside the gene matches. The CDR3 sequence is 14 residues long. Germline CDR1 GTSNPN, CDR2 SVGIG (reference sequence). CDR3 region: CAGGRGLAQETQYF. CDR3 coding DNA: TGTGCCGGGGGGAGAGGACTAGCTCAAGAGACCCAGTACTTC.

The genes are TRBV19 and TRBJ1-2, with D perhaps TRBD1 (6 bases). The V gene lost 3 bases and the J gene lost 6 bases, with 17 bases spanning the gap. This CDR3 is 15 amino acids long. In germline, CDR1 is LNHDA, CDR2 SQIVND (reference sequence). In nucleotides, the CDR3 is TGTGCCAGTAGTATTCTTGTTCGGGGGGCGGATGGCTACACCTTC. As protein: CASSILVRGADGYTF.

In the case of this clone: The same CDR3 is also encoded by other DNA sequences in this sample. The chain recombines TRBV18 with TRBJ1-1; D remains ambiguous. Germline V gives CDR1 KGHSH, CDR2 LQKENI. This CDR3 has 13 residues. The V end was cut by 3 bases, the J end by 3 bases, with 8 bases between. The CDR3 reads CASSPLGDTEAFF. CDR3 coding DNA: TGTGCCAGCTCACCCCTCGGGGACACTGAAGCTTTCTTT.

This clone has a handful of counts. The V call is TRBV10-3, the J call TRBJ2-5; 11 bases map to TRBD2. After removal of 0 bases from V and 4 bases from J, the junction contained 4 bases not matched to a gene. From germline, CDR1 is ENHRY and CDR2 SYGVKD. CDR3 size: 16 residues. The CDR3 sequence: CAISESSGGATETQYF. CDR3 sequence (DNA): TGTGCCATCAGTGAGTCTAGCGGGGGGGCCACAGAGACCCAGTACTTC.

This chain connects TRBV5-1 to TRBJ2-2; D might be TRBD1 (7 bases). The germline V gene has CDR1 SGHRS and CDR2 YFSETQ. V shed 1 base and J shed 6 bases, with 13 bases lying between them. The CDR3 runs to 15 residues. The CDR3 region is CASSLLQGGPGELFF. The CDR3 nucleotides are TGCGCCAGCAGCTTGCTGCAGGGGGGTCCCGGGGAGCTGTTTTTT.

This clone was seen just once. Its ends do not fully match the called genes, so a read error is possible. Other DNA sequences in the sample encode the same CDR3. The V gene is TRBV28, the J gene TRBJ1-2; TRBD1 might be the D (6 bases). This CDR3 spans 12 amino acids. The germline CDR1 and CDR2 sequences are MDHEN and SYDVKM. The CDR3: CASSQGTGGYTF. The CDR3 DNA is TGCGCCAGCAGTCAGGGGACGGGCGGCTACACCTTC.

CDR3 coding DNA: TGTGCCAGTAGCGAGATTGACAGGGTCAATCAGCCCCAGCATTTT. Protein product: CASSEIDRVNQPQHF. The chain links TRBV19 to TRBJ1-5; 7 bases are a match to TRBD1. Germline CDR1 is LNHDA and CDR2 is SQIVND (reference sequence). The V gene end was trimmed by 6 bases and the J gene end by 3 bases; junction bases not matched to a gene: 8. The length of the CDR3 is 15 residues.

This clone has a single count. The chain links TRBV6-6 to TRBJ2-5; D is uncertain. The length of the CDR3 is 14 residues. V was cut by 7 bases and J by 5 bases, with 17 bases left in between. Germline V gene lookup returns CDR1 MNHNY and CDR2 SVGAGI (reference sequence). CDR3 in DNA: TGTGCCAGCACCAATACGGGTTCCATTGAGACCCAGTACTTC. This sequence encodes CASTNTGSIETQYF.

This clone was seen only a few times. The rearrangement links TRBV28 to TRBJ2-3, with unresolved D. Germline V CDR1 and CDR2: MDHEN, SYDVKM. V was shortened by 3 bases and J by 0 bases, with 4 bases between the two germline ends. The CDR3 loop spans 13 amino acids. Here the CDR3 DNA reads TGTGCCAGCAGTTTTTCCAGCACAGATACGCAGTATTTT. This sequence encodes CASSFSSTDTQYF.

J is TRBJ2-1 and V is TRBV5-1, with 7 bases aligning to TRBD1. The J segment lost 3 bases and the V segment lost 4 bases, leaving 7 bases of the junction unmatched. Germline CDR1 reads SGHRS; CDR2 reads YFSETQ. This CDR3 region has 15 residues. CDR3 bases: TGCGCCAGCAGCCCCACGGGACAGAACTACAATGAGCAGTTCTTC. Translated: CASSPTGQNYNEQFF.

V usage is TRBV11-2 and J usage is TRBJ1-4; D gene uncertain. V was clipped by 5 bases and J by 7 bases, with 8 bases between them. CDR1 SGHAT and CDR2 FQNNGV come from the germline V gene. The CDR3 totals 12 residues. The chain's CDR3 is CASSPRSEKLFF. The CDR3 DNA is TGTGCCAGCAGCCCTAGAAGTGAAAAACTGTTTTTT.

This sequence joins TRBV19 and TRBJ1-1; the D gene is possibly TRBD1 (6 bases). The germline gives CDR1 LNHDA, CDR2 SQIVND (reference sequence). V was pared by 4 bases and J by 6 bases, with 15 bases between. CDR3 size: 14 residues. The chain's CDR3 is CASSNLQGFPEAFF. CDR3 nucleotides: TGTGCCAGTAGTAATTTACAGGGTTTCCCTGAAGCTTTCTTT.

The chain recombines TRBV7-3 with TRBJ2-2; D is undetermined. Germline V gene lookup returns CDR1 SGHTA and CDR2 FQGTGA. The CDR3 totals 13 residues. Trimming shortened V by 4 bases and J by 5 bases, and 8 bases separated the two germline ends. CDR3 in DNA: TGTGCCAGCAGCTCCGAGGCTACCGGGGAGCTGTTTTTT. It codes for CASSSEATGELFF.

The chain combines TRBV6-6 with TRBJ1-1, with 11 bases matching TRBD1. J gave up 5 bases and V 5 bases, and 4 bases lay outside the gene matches. The CDR3 has 14 amino acids. In germline, CDR1 is MNHNY, CDR2 SVGAGI (reference sequence). CDR3 loop: CASSDRDRGTEAFF. In DNA, the CDR3 is TGTGCCAGCAGTGACCGGGACAGGGGGACTGAAGCTTTCTTT.

The chain has TRBV19 and TRBJ1-2, with D perhaps TRBD1 (6 bases). Germline V gene lookup returns CDR1 LNHDA and CDR2 SQIVND (reference sequence). Trimming removed 1 base from V and 5 bases from J, with 17 bases in between. The CDR3 sequence is 16 residues long. In nucleotides, the CDR3 is TGTGCCAGTAGTATAGTTCGCGTCGGGACAAGGTATGGCTACACCTTC. Protein product: CASSIVRVGTRYGYTF.

V and J are TRBV21-1 and TRBJ1-6; the tabulated D call, TRBD1, remains unverified against the DNA. TRBV21-1 is classified as a pseudogene. The CDR3 spans 15 residues. The CDR3 sequence is CASSKSGQVGSPLHF. DNA for the CDR3: TGTGCCAGCAGCAAAAGTGGACAGGTCGGTTCACCCCTCCACTTT.

The chain carries TRBV6-8 and TRBJ2-7; D is perhaps TRBD1 (6 bases). Germline-derived CDR1 and CDR2 are MNHGY and SAAAGT. Trimming removed 6 bases from V and 6 bases from J, with 15 bases in between. CDR3 length equals 13 residues. CDR3 region: CASSCRGFSEQYF. CDR3 sequence (DNA): TGTGCCAGCAGCTGCAGGGGATTTAGCGAGCAGTACTTC.

The chain uses TRBV9 and TRBJ1-3, with D unresolved. CDR1 is SGDLS, CDR2 YYNGEE, per germline. The ends were cut back, 4 bases at V and 7 bases at J, with 27 bases in the middle. The CDR3 consists of 18 residues. Written as DNA, the CDR3 is TGTGCCAGCAGCCCCTCCTCGGATGTGTCTGGAACGAGGAACACCATATATTTT. The encoded protein is CASSPSSDVSGTRNTIYF.

This chain connects TRBV2 to TRBJ2-3; no definite D call. Germline V gene data show CDR1 as SNHLY and CDR2 as FYNNEI. V was trimmed by 5 bases and J by 0 bases, leaving 3 bases between them. The CDR3 spans 12 residues. The CDR3 sequence is CASSLSTDTQYF. CDR3 DNA: TGTGCCAGCAGTCTGAGCACAGATACGCAGTATTTT.

This clone was picked up many times. The chain links TRBV2 to TRBJ1-3; the D is unclear. The CDR3 covers 17 residues. With 7 bases removed from V and 0 bases from J, the gap between germline ends came to 19 bases. Germline V gene lookup returns CDR1 SNHLY and CDR2 FYNNEI. The chain's CDR3 is CASMGREKTTSGNTIYF. CDR3 DNA sequence: TGTGCCAGCATGGGTAGGGAAAAAACGACCTCTGGAAACACCATATATTTT. The full variable domain, its missing parts supplied by reference TRBV2 and TRBJ1-3, is EPEVTQTPSHQVTQMGQEVILRCVPISNHLYFYWYRQILGQKVEFLVSFYNNEISEKSEIFDDQFSVERPDGSNFTLKIRSTKLEDSAMYFCASMGREKTTSGNTIYFGEGSWLTVV.

There are many counts of this clone. The rearrangement joins TRBV19 to TRBJ2-3; D possibly corresponds to TRBD2 (5 bases). With 3 bases removed from V and 9 bases from J, the gap between germline ends came to 25 bases. Germline V lookup: CDR1 LNHDA, CDR2 SQIVND (reference sequence). The CDR3 spans 17 residues. The DNA of the CDR3 is TGTGCCAGTAGTATTCCTCGGGGTCATTACGCTGCTGTAACGCAGTATTTT. As protein: CASSIPRGHYAAVTQYF.

The chain recombines TRBV5-5 with TRBJ2-7; D unclear. Germline CDR1 SGHKS, CDR2 YYEKEE (reference sequence). V lost 0 bases and J lost 2, with 9 bases in between. The CDR3 is 14 amino acids. CDR3 loop: CASSLAIQPYEQYF. CDR3 bases: TGTGCCAGCAGCTTGGCCATCCAACCCTACGAGCAGTACTTC.

In this sample, this clone turned up many times. The gene calls are TRBV29-1 and TRBJ1-4; D not resolved. V was cut by 3 bases and J by 5 bases, with 13 bases left in between. Germline-derived CDR1 and CDR2 are SQVTM and ANQGSEA. The CDR3 runs to 14 residues. The CDR3 DNA follows: TGCAGCGTTGACCTTTCGGGGAGGAATGAAAAACTGTTTTTT. Amino acids: CSVDLSGRNEKLFF.

The chain carries TRBV28 and TRBJ1-5; D is undetermined. Germline V gene data show CDR1 as MDHEN and CDR2 as SYDVKM. With 5 bases removed from V and 6 bases from J, the gap between germline ends came to 20 bases. The CDR3 consists of 16 residues. The CDR3 DNA follows: TGTGCCAGCAGTCAAAGCCGGGCCCTCAGGAGTCAGCCCCAGCATTTT. This encodes CASSQSRALRSQPQHF.

This rearrangement joins TRBV2 to TRBJ2-1; the match to TRBD2 covers 10 bases. Trimming took 10 bases from V and 4 from J; bases not matched to a gene: 10. Germline V gene sequence: CDR1 SNHLY, CDR2 FYNNEI. This CDR3 comprises 15 residues. The CDR3 protein is CATKSLAGSYNEQFF. The DNA for the CDR3 is TGTGCCACCAAGTCACTAGCGGGAAGTTACAATGAGCAGTTCTTC.

The chain is built from TRBV10-3 and TRBJ1-6; a possible D gene is TRBD1 (6 bases). CDR1 and CDR2 from the germline V gene are ENHRY and SYGVKD. The CDR3 is made up of 16 amino acids. V lost 2 bases to trimming and J lost 3 bases, with 11 bases between them. CDR3 bases: TGTGCCATCAGTGAGGGGGGGCATAACTATAATTCACCCCTCCACTTT. Protein product: CAISEGGHNYNSPLHF.

V gene TRBV5-6 combines with J gene TRBJ2-5; the match to TRBD2 covers 10 bases. Germline V CDR1 and CDR2: SGHDT, YYEEEE. CDR3 size: 15 residues. J lost 4 bases, V lost 4 bases, and 7 bases had no gene match. In DNA form, the CDR3 reads TGTGCCAGCAGCAACCTAGCGGGGGCTCGAGAGACCCAGTACTTC. It yields the protein CASSNLAGARETQYF.

In DNA form, the CDR3 reads TGTGCCAGCAGCTTTATGAAACTTAATGAAAAACTGTTTTTT. Protein sequence: CASSFMKLNEKLFF. The genes are TRBV5-6 and TRBJ1-4; D uncertain. From germline, CDR1 is SGHDT and CDR2 YYEEEE. The germline V and J ends were trimmed by 2 bases and 4 bases, with 9 bases remaining between them. This CDR3 is built from 14 residues.

The DNA for the CDR3 is TGTGCCAGCGTCCAGGGGAGCCTGTCCCCAGAGACCCAGTACTTC. Translating gives CASVQGSLSPETQYF. The V call is TRBV2, the J call TRBJ2-5; D is possibly TRBD1 (6 bases). V was clipped by 8 bases and J by 4 bases, with 20 bases between them. Germline V CDR1 and CDR2: SNHLY, FYNNEI. The CDR3 sequence is 15 residues long.

The chain has TRBV15 and TRBJ2-5, with TRBD2 identical over 7 bases. The ends lost 5 bases at V and 0 bases at J; junction bases unmatched: 9. The CDR3 is 16 residues long. Germline V lookup: CDR1 LNHNV, CDR2 YYDKDF (reference sequence). The CDR3 sequence: CATSLRSSGYQETQYF. CDR3 DNA sequence: TGTGCCACCAGCCTACGGAGTAGCGGGTACCAAGAGACCCAGTACTTC.